This TCR beta chain was identified during a study of immune evolution from preneoplasia to lung adenocarcinoma. General study findings and limits: Top clone share appeared to fall from AAH through AIS, MIA, adenocarcinoma. Later-stage lesions appeared to have more T cells, more diversity, less clonality.

A word on this clone: Its cognate antigen is unknown.

The assay was immunoSEQ multiplex PCR, and TCRdb's table has in-frame clones only and misses some. The repertoire holds around 5,000 clones, with around 77% as singletons. V lost 0 bases and J 2 bases, leaving 8 bases between the germline ends. CDR3 size: 15 residues. The germline V gene encodes CDR1 MNHNY and CDR2 SVGAGI (reference sequence). Resections took place in Japan or China from the mid-2010s to the late 2010s. Sequences were obtained from FFPE normal lung tissue adjacent to the tumor. The clonotype was recovered from a person aged 50 to 70 with lung adenocarcinoma. The chain combines TRBV6-6 with TRBJ2-1; D unresolved. CDR3: CASSYSPSTYNEQFF. Written as DNA, the CDR3 is TGTGCCAGCAGTTACTCACCGAGTACCTACAATGAGCAGTTCTTC.